A selection of T cell receptor beta chains follows, all from one sample in a study of OX40 agonist ivuxolimab in advanced cancers. Using immunoSEQ multiplex PCR, the repertoire was profiled, and TCRdb retains in-frame clones only, with some absent. Among around 100,000 clones, around 85% were seen once, and the ten largest hold more than 5.5%. The input for sequencing was CD4+ or CD8+ T cells sorted from blood, taken in a trial of the OX40 agonist ivuxolimab. Every receptor here comes from an adult with an advanced solid tumor such as melanoma, head and neck, liver or kidney cancer. CDR3s include the opening cysteine and the closing phenylalanine or tryptophan. The order of the fields is V gene, D gene, clone size, J gene, CDR3 protein, CDR3 DNA. The D gene is left open where the match is weak. The listing skips clone size in some rows; elsewhere it reads once, few, many or a size class.

TRBV19	NA	few	TRBJ1-1	CASLLGTEAFF	TGTGCCAGCCTCTTGGGGACTGAAGCTTTCTTT
TRBV6-4	TRBD2	NA	TRBJ2-3	CASSGTSGSGPDTQYF	TGTGCCAGCAGTGGGACTAGCGGGAGTGGCCCAGATACGCAGTATTTT
TRBV2	TRBD1	NA	TRBJ1-3	CASSRQGGSGNTIYF	TGTGCCAGCAGTCGACAGGGGGGATCTGGAAACACCATATATTTT
TRBV7-2	TRBD1	few	TRBJ1-2	CASSFTTGKEYGYTF	TGTGCCAGCAGCTTTACGACAGGGAAAGAATATGGCTACACCTTC
TRBV11-3	NA	NA	TRBJ1-2	CASSFLMHGYTF	TGTGCCAGCAGCTTTCTTATGCATGGCTACACCTTC
TRBV7-8	NA	NA	TRBJ2-4	CASSLGSNAKNIQYF	TGTGCCAGCAGCTTAGGTTCTAATGCCAAAAACATTCAGTACTTC
TRBV27	NA	once	TRBJ1-2	CASSRSRGGYGYTF	TGTGCCAGCAGTCGGTCAAGGGGCGGCTATGGCTACACCTTC
TRBV11-3	NA	NA	TRBJ2-2	CASSLRVNGELFF	TGTGCCAGCAGCTTACGGGTTAACGGGGAGCTGTTTTTT
TRBV25-1	NA	NA	TRBJ1-2	CASSDETYKSSGYTF	TGTGCCAGCAGTGATGAGACCTACAAGTCGAGTGGCTACACCTTC
TRBV29-1	NA	NA	TRBJ2-7	CSVEDRSYRKSDDYEQYF	TGCAGCGTTGAAGATCGTTCATACAGGAAATCCGACGACTACGAGCAGTACTTC
TRBV18	NA	NA	TRBJ1-1	CASSPPNKIGNTEAFF	TGTGCCAGCTCACCACCCAATAAAATCGGGAACACTGAAGCTTTCTTT
TRBV5-5	TRBD2	once	TRBJ2-7	CASSLGLAGSSYEQYF	TGTGCCAGCAGCTTGGGTCTAGCGGGGAGCTCCTACGAGCAGTACTTC
TRBV6-5	TRBD1	NA	TRBJ1-1	CASSYSRDRDTEAFF	TGTGCCAGCAGTTACTCGAGGGACAGGGATACTGAAGCTTTCTTT
TRBV11-3	TRBD2	NA	TRBJ2-3	CASSPGTSGANTQYF	TGTGCCAGCAGTCCAGGGACTAGCGGGGCCAATACGCAGTATTTT
TRBV7-2	NA	NA	TRBJ2-5	CASSQIEGETQYF	TGTGCCAGCAGCCAAATAGAGGGAGAGACCCAGTACTTC
TRBV29-1	NA	NA	TRBJ1-3	CSVRQQQSGNTIYF	TGCAGCGTTCGGCAGCAACAGTCTGGAAACACCATATATTTT
TRBV7-2	TRBD1	NA	TRBJ2-1	CASSLDRGVEQFF	TGTGCCAGCAGCTTAGACAGGGGTGTTGAGCAGTTCTTC
TRBV2	NA	NA	TRBJ2-5	CATTGGLETQYF	TGTGCCACAACAGGAGGACTGGAGACCCAGTACTTC
TRBV10-3	NA	NA	TRBJ2-7	CAISVSDEQYF	TGTGCCATCAGTGTAAGCGACGAGCAGTACTTC
TRBV4-3	TRBD2	once	TRBJ2-1	CASSQEWSGTSNEQFF	TGCGCCAGCAGCCAAGAATGGTCCGGGACTAGCAATGAGCAGTTCTTC
TRBV7-6	TRBD2	NA	TRBJ2-7	CASSLTSGGSYEQYF	TGTGCCAGCAGCTTAACTAGCGGGGGGTCTTACGAGCAGTACTTC
TRBV15	NA	NA	TRBJ2-7	CATSRGLQYEQYF	TGTGCCACCAGTCGGGGACTGCAATACGAGCAGTACTTC
TRBV11-2	NA	NA	TRBJ1-2	CASSLWGDYGYTF	TGTGCCAGCAGCTTATGGGGGGACTATGGCTACACCTTC
TRBV5-1	NA	NA	TRBJ1-3	CASRAGAPGNTIYF	TGCGCCAGCAGGGCGGGGGCCCCTGGAAACACCATATATTTT
TRBV6-5	NA	once	TRBJ1-5	CASSSESRASGQPQHF	TGTGCCAGCAGTTCCGAGTCGCGCGCCTCCGGTCAGCCCCAGCATTTT
TRBV7-6	NA	NA	TRBJ2-3	CASSLGAGFSTDTQYF	TGTGCCAGCAGCTTAGGCGCAGGCTTTAGCACAGATACGCAGTATTTT
TRBV5-1	NA	once	TRBJ2-3	CASSLGDTQYF	TGCGCCAGCAGCTTGGGGGATACGCAGTATTTT
TRBV7-3	TRBD1	NA	TRBJ2-6	CASSPYRGSSGANVLTF	TGTGCCAGCAGCCCTTACAGGGGATCCTCTGGGGCCAACGTCCTGACTTTC
TRBV5-4	NA	NA	TRBJ2-6	CASSPPGANVLTF	TGTGCCAGCAGCCCACCGGGGGCCAACGTCCTGACTTTC
TRBV9	NA	NA	TRBJ2-5	CASSASGTGKETQYF	TGTGCCAGCAGCGCCTCCGGGACGGGGAAAGAGACCCAGTACTTC
TRBV5-1	TRBD1	NA	TRBJ1-2	CASSRLTGGYGYTF	TGCGCCAGCAGTCGACTCACAGGGGGCTATGGCTACACCTTC
TRBV6-6	NA	NA	TRBJ1-1	CASSYSNTWNTEAFF	TGTGCCAGCAGTTACTCGAACACTTGGAACACTGAAGCTTTCTTT
TRBV18	TRBD1	once	TRBJ1-1	CASSPGQGKGGTEAFF	TGTGCCAGCTCACCGGGACAGGGAAAGGGGGGGACTGAAGCTTTCTTT
TRBV7-3	NA	NA	TRBJ2-1	CASSQQNVIVNEQFF	TGTGCCAGCAGCCAGCAAAACGTAATCGTCAATGAGCAGTTCTTC
TRBV6-6	NA	NA	TRBJ2-1	CASSYSAQGGFDEQFF	TGTGCCAGCAGTTACTCGGCACAGGGGGGGTTTGATGAGCAGTTCTTC
TRBV10-1	TRBD2	NA	TRBJ2-1	CASSGAGDPSYNEQFF	TGCGCCAGCAGTGGAGCGGGGGACCCCTCCTACAATGAGCAGTTCTTC
TRBV6-6	TRBD1	NA	TRBJ2-5	CASRTRDRGQETQYF	TGTGCCAGCAGAACCCGGGACAGGGGGCAAGAGACCCAGTACTTC
TRBV19	NA	NA	TRBJ1-5	CASEFTGYYQPQHF	TGTGCCAGCGAGTTTACAGGGTATTACCAGCCCCAGCATTTT
TRBV7-2	NA	NA	TRBJ1-3	CASSFMRGNTIYF	TGTGCCAGCAGCTTCATGAGAGGAAACACCATATATTTT
TRBV2	NA	NA	TRBJ1-5	CASRDRVINQPQHF	TGTGCCAGCAGAGACAGAGTAATCAATCAGCCCCAGCATTTT
TRBV2	TRBD1	NA	TRBJ1-1	CASSGADRGFPEAFF	TGTGCCAGCAGTGGAGCCGACAGGGGGTTCCCTGAAGCTTTCTTT
TRBV7-3	TRBD1	NA	TRBJ2-7	CASSLTLRDSYYEQYF	TGTGCCAGCAGCTTAACCCTCCGGGACAGCTATTACGAGCAGTACTTC
TRBV9	NA	few	TRBJ1-1	CASSIDTRNTEAFF	TGTGCCAGCAGCATAGATACAAGGAACACTGAAGCTTTCTTT
TRBV18	NA	once	TRBJ1-6	CASSGYRDRSPLHF	TGTGCCAGCTCAGGGTACAGGGATAGGTCACCCCTCCACTTT
TRBV2	NA	few	TRBJ1-3	CASSEISPGAIYF	TGTGCCAGCAGTGAAATTTCTCCGGGCGCCATATATTTT
TRBV9	NA	NA	TRBJ2-2	CASSPSWGELFF	TGTGCCAGCAGCCCCTCGTGGGGGGAGCTGTTTTTT
TRBV6-6	NA	once	TRBJ1-2	CATRSGANYGYTF	TGTGCCACCCGGTCGGGGGCAAACTATGGCTACACCTTC
TRBV7-6	TRBD2	NA	TRBJ2-3	CASSLSRNGAGVANTQYF	TGTGCCAGCAGCTTATCCAGGAACGGAGCGGGGGTCGCGAATACGCAGTATTTT
TRBV7-9	NA	few	TRBJ1-1	CASSLAGDTEAFF	TGTGCCAGCAGCTTAGCAGGGGACACTGAAGCTTTCTTT
TRBV19	NA	NA	TRBJ1-5	CASSFGPSGFGQPQHF	TGTGCCAGTAGCTTCGGCCCGTCAGGGTTCGGTCAGCCCCAGCATTTT
TRBV6-1	NA	NA	TRBJ1-5	CASSDVGSNQPQHF	TGTGCCAGCAGTGACGTCGGTAGCAATCAGCCCCAGCATTTT
TRBV5-1	TRBD1	NA	TRBJ1-1	CASSLGQGGYTEAFF	TGCGCCAGCAGCCTGGGACAGGGAGGGTACACTGAAGCTTTCTTT
TRBV18	NA	NA	TRBJ1-2	CASSLGDIYGYTF	TGTGCCAGCTCACTTGGGGACATCTATGGCTACACCTTC
TRBV11-3	NA	NA	TRBJ1-1	CASSFGGGEAFF	TGTGCCAGCAGCTTCGGGGGAGGTGAAGCTTTCTTT
TRBV7-9	NA	few	TRBJ2-7	CASSVAPYEQYF	TGTGCCAGCAGCGTAGCCCCTTACGAGCAGTACTTC
TRBV30	NA	NA	TRBJ1-1	CAWSVWGSTEAFF	TGTGCCTGGAGTGTCTGGGGGAGCACTGAAGCTTTCTTT
TRBV7-2	NA	NA	TRBJ2-4	CASSPRRGQTKNIQYF	TGTGCCAGCAGCCCCCGTCGAGGACAGACCAAAAACATTCAGTACTTC
TRBV7-2	NA	few	TRBJ2-7	CASSLANGRGYEQYF	TGTGCCAGCAGCTTAGCGAACGGACGGGGGTACGAGCAGTACTTC
TRBV29-1	TRBD1	NA	TRBJ2-5	CSVRGLYQETQYF	TGCAGCGTAAGGGGGCTGTACCAAGAGACCCAGTACTTC
TRBV4-3	NA	NA	TRBJ2-6	CASSQVPGDSGANVLTF	TGCGCCAGCAGCCAAGTGCCAGGTGACTCTGGGGCCAACGTCCTGACTTTC